This T cell receptor (beta chain) appears in the sequencing data of a study of cytomegalovirus exposure and HLA in healthy donors. The donors were part of the validation cohort of 100 to 150 subjects. That cohort was separate from the first cohort, which comprised 700 or so subjects. Germline V gene lookup returns CDR1 MDHEN and CDR2 SYDVKM. J was trimmed by 6 bases and V by 3 bases; bases with no gene match: 4. The CDR3 extends over 14 amino acids. Repertoires were generated with immunoSEQ multiplex PCR, while TCRdb's copy carries only in-frame clones and drops some. The sample lists about 50,000 clones; around 91% were seen once. This clone was observed once. Its specificity is not known. Findings of the study overall: Most sequenced TCRs were rare (though some public TCRs occurred in many donors). Cytomegalovirus association was assigned to 150 to 200 TCR beta chains.

The rearrangement links TRBV28 to TRBJ2-3; 9 nucleotides line up with TRBD1. This TCR came from a man in his late teens or twenties in good health and CMV-seronegative. Sequenced material: PBMCs. The CDR3 bases are TGTGCCAGCAGTTTGACAGGGGGATCGGATACGCAGTATTTT. Translated: CASSLTGGSDTQYF.